The T cell receptor beta chain described here comes from a study of blood T cell repertoires in COVID-19. Germline CDR1 and CDR2: PRHDT and FYEKMQ (reference sequence). The CDR3 runs 15 residues. The junction had 6 bases not matched to a gene; V was cut back by 2 bases and J by 8 bases. Here immunoSEQ multiplex PCR was the method, and the copy in TCRdb shows in-frame clones only, minus some. The sample shows some 340,000 clones, roughly nine tenths of them seen only once. Sequenced: PBMCs or T cells enriched from blood (not recorded which). The sequence came from a woman aged 25 to 39 who had been exposed to COVID-19. The chain employs TRBV13 and TRBJ1-4, with 9 bases that match TRBD1. The CDR3 loop reads CASSLQQGAREKLFF. CDR3 DNA sequence: TGTGCCAGCAGCTTACAACAGGGGGCGCGAGAAAAACTGTTTTTT.